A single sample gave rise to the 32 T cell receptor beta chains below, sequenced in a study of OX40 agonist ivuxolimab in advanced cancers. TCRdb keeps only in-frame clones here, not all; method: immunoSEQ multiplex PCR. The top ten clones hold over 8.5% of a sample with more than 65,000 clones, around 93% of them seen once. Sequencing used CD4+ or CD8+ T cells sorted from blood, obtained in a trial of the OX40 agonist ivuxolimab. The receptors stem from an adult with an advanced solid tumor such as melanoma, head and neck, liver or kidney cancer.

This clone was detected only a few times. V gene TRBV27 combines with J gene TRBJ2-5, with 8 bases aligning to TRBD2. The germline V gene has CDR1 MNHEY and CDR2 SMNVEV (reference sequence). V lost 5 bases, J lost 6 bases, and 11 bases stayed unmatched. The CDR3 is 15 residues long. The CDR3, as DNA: TGTGCCAGCAGTCAAGGACTAGCAGGTCGGCAGACCCAGTACTTC. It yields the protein CASSQGLAGRQTQYF.

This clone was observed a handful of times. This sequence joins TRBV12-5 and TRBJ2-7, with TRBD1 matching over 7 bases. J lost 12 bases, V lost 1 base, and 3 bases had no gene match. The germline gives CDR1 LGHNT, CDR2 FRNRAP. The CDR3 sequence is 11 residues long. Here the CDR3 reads CASGLADRLYF. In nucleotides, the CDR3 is TGTGCTAGTGGTTTGGCGGACAGGCTGTACTTC.

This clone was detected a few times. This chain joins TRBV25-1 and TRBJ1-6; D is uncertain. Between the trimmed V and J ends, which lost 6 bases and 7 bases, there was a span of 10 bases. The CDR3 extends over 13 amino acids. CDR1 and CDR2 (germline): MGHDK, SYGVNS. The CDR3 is CASSEVPNSPLHF. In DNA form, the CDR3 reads TGTGCCAGCAGCGAGGTCCCGAATTCACCCCTCCACTTT. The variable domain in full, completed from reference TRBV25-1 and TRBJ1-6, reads EADIYQTPRYLVIGTGKKITLECSQTMGHDKMYWYQQDPGMELHLIHYSYGVNSTEKGDLSSESTVSRIRTEHFPLTLESARPSHTSQYLCASSEVPNSPLHFGNGTRLTVT.

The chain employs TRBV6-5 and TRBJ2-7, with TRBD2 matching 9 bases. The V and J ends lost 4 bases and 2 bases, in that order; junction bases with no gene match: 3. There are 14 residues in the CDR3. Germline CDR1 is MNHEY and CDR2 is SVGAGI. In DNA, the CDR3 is TGTGCCAGCAGTTTAGCGGGGGACGCCTACGAGCAGTACTTC. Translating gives CASSLAGDAYEQYF.

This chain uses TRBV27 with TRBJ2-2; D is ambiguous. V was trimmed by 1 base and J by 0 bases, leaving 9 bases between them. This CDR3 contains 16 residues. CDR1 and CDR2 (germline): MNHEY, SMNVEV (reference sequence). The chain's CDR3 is CASSLLGFANTGELFF. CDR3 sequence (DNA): TGTGCCAGCAGTTTATTGGGCTTCGCGAACACCGGGGAGCTGTTTTTT.

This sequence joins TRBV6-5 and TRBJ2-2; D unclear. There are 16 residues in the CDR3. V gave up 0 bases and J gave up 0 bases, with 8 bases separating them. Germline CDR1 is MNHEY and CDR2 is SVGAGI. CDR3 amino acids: CASSYSAMTNTGELFF. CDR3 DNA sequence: TGTGCCAGCAGTTACTCGGCTATGACGAACACCGGGGAGCTGTTTTTT.

CDR3 loop: CSVEVVRTYGYTF. For the CDR3, the DNA is TGCAGCGTTGAAGTGGTCCGGACTTATGGCTACACCTTC. This chain uses TRBV29-1 with TRBJ1-2; D remains unclear. Germline CDR1 is SQVTM and CDR2 is ANQGSEA. This CDR3 is built from 13 residues. V was clipped by 1 base and J by 5 bases, with 11 bases between them.

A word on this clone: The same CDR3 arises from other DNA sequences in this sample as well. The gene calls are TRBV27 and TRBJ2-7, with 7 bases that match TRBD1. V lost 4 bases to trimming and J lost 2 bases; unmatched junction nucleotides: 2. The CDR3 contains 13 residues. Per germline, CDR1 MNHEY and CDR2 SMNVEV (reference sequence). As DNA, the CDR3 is TGTGCCAGCAGTTGGGGACAGACCTACGAGCAGTACTTC. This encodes CASSWGQTYEQYF.

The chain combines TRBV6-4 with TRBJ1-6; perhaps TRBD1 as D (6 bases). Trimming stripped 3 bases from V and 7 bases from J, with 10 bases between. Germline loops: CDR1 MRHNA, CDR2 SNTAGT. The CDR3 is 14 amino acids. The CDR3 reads CASSEGAGNSPLHF. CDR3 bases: TGTGCCAGCAGTGAGGGGGCTGGGAATTCACCCCTCCACTTT.

In DNA, the CDR3 is TGCGCCAGCAGCCCCGGGACCTTAATGACAGCTAACTATGGCTACACCTTC. This codes for CASSPGTLMTANYGYTF. The rearrangement joins TRBV4-1 to TRBJ1-2; the D gene is possibly TRBD1 (5 bases). This CDR3 has 17 amino acids. Germline CDR1 and CDR2: MGHRA and YSYEKL. With 4 bases removed from V and 0 bases from J, the gap between germline ends came to 18 bases.

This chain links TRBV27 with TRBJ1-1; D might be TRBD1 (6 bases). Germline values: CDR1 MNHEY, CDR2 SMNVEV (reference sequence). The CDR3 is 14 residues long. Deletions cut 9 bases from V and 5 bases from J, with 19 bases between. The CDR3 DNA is TGTGCCAGTCACCTCCAAGGGGGAGGTACTGAAGCTTTCTTT. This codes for CASHLQGGGTEAFF.

CDR3 coding DNA: TGTGCCAGCAGCCCGACTAGCGGGGGGGCCCATGAGCAGTTCTTC. As protein: CASSPTSGGAHEQFF. The chain combines TRBV4-2 with TRBJ2-1, with 14 bases matching TRBD2. The junction had 4 bases not matched to a gene; V was cut back by 4 bases and J by 8 bases. Germline CDR1 reads LGHNA; CDR2 reads YNFKEQ. The CDR3 is made up of 15 amino acids.

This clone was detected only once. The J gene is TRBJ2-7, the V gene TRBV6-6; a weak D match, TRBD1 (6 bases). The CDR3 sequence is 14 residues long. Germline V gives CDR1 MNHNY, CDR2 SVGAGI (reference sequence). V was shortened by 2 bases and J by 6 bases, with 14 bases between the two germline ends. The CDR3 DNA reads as TGTGCCAGCAGTTACCTAAAAACAGGGCGCGAGCAGTACTTC. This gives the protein CASSYLKTGREQYF.

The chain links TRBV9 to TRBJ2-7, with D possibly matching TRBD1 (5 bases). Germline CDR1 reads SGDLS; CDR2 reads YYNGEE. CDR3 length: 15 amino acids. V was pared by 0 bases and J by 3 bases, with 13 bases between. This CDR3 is CASSVAGREDYEQYF. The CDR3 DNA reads TGTGCCAGCAGCGTAGCTGGCAGGGAAGACTACGAGCAGTACTTC.

The CDR3 bases are TGTGCCAGCAGTGAAGATGAGGCCGGTGGCTACACCTTC. Its protein is CASSEDEAGGYTF. This chain connects TRBV6-1 to TRBJ1-2; D gene unclear. Germline CDR1 and CDR2: MNHNS and SASEGT. V lost 1 base and J lost 7, with 10 bases in between. The CDR3 runs 13 residues.

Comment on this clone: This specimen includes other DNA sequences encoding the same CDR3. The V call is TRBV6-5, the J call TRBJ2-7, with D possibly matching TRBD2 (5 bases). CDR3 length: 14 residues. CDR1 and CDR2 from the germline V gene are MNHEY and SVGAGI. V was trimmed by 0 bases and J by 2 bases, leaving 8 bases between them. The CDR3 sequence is CASSYSGEAYEQYF. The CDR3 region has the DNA TGTGCCAGCAGTTACTCGGGAGAGGCCTACGAGCAGTACTTC.

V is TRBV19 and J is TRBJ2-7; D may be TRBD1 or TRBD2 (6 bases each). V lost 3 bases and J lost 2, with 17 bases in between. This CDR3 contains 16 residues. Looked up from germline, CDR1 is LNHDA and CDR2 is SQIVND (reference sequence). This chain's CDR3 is CASSIRGGQRAYEQYF. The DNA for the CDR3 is TGTGCCAGTAGTATTAGGGGAGGACAGAGAGCCTACGAGCAGTACTTC.

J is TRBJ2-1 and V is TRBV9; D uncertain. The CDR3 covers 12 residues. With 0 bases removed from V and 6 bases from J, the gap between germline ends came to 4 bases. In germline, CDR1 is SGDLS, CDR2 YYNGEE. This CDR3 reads CASSVGVNEQFF. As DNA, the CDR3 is TGTGCCAGCAGCGTAGGGGTCAATGAGCAGTTCTTC.

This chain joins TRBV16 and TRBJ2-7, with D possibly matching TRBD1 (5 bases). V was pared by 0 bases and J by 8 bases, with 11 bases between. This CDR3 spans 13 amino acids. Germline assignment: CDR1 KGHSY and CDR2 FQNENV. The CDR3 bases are TGTGCCAGCAGCCAATCCGAAGGGGTTAAGCAGTACTTC. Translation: CASSQSEGVKQYF.

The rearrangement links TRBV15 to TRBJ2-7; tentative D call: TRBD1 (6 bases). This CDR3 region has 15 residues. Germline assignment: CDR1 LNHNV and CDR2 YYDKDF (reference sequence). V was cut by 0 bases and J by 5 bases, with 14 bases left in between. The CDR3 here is CATSRDVQGWHEQYF. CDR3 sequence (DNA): TGTGCCACCAGCAGAGATGTCCAGGGGTGGCACGAGCAGTACTTC.

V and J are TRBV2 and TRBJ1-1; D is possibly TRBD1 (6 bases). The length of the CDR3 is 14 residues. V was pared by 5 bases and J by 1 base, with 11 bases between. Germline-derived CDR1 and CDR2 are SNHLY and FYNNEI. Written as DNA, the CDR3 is TGTGCCAGCAGTAGGGGGGGGACGAACACTGAAGCTTTCTTT. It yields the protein CASSRGGTNTEAFF.

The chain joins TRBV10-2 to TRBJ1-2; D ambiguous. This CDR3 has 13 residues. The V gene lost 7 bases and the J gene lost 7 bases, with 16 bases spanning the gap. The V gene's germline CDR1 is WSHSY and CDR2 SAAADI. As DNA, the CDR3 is TGCGCCAGCATGGACCCCGGGAACGGTGGCTACACCTTC. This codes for CASMDPGNGGYTF.

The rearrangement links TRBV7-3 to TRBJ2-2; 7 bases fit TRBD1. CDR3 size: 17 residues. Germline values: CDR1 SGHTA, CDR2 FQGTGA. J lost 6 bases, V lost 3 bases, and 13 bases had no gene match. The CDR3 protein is CASSFGVSQGSPGELFF. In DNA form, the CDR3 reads TGTGCCAGCAGCTTCGGGGTGTCACAGGGGTCGCCCGGGGAGCTGTTTTTT.

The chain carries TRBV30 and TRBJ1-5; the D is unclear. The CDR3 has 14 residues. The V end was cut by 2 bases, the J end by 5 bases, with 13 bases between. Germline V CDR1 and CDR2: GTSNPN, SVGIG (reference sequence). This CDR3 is CAWSSDIPYQPQHF. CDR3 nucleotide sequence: TGTGCCTGGAGTTCCGACATACCCTATCAGCCCCAGCATTTT.

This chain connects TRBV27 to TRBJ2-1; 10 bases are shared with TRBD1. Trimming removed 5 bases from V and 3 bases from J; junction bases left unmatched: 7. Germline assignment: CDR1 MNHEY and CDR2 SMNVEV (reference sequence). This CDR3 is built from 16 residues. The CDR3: CASSLPGQGLYNEQFF. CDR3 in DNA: TGTGCCAGCAGTCTGCCGGGACAGGGGCTCTACAATGAGCAGTTCTTC.

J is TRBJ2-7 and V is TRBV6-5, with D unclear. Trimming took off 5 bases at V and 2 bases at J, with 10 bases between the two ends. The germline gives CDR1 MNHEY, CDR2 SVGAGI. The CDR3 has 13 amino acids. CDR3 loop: CASSEAGPYEQYF. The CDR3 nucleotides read TGTGCCAGCAGTGAAGCCGGGCCCTACGAGCAGTACTTC.

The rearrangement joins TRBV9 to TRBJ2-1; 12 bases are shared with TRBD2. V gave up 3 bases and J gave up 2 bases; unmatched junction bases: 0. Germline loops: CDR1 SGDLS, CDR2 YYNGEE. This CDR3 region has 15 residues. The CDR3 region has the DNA TGTGCCAGCAGCGCTAGCGGGGGGGCCTACAATGAGCAGTTCTTC. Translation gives CASSASGGAYNEQFF. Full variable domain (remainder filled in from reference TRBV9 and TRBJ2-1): DSGVTQTPKHLITATGQRVTLRCSPRSGDLSVYWYQQSLDQGLQFLIQYYNGEERAKGNILERFSAQQFPDLHSELNLSSLELGDSALYFCASSASGGAYNEQFFGPGTRLTVL.

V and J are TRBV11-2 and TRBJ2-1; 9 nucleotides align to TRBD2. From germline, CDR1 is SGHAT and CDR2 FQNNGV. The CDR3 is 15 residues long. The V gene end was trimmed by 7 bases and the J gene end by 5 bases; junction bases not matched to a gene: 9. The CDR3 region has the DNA TGTGCCAGCAACGACTGGCGGGGGGGCCACAATGAGCAGTTCTTC. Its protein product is CASNDWRGGHNEQFF.

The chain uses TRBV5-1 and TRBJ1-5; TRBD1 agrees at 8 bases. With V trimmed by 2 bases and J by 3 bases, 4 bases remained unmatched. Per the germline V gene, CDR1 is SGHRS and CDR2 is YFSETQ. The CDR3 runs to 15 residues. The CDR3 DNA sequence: TGCGCCAGCAGCTTAGTGACAGGGGCCAATCAGCCCCAGCATTTT. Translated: CASSLVTGANQPQHF.

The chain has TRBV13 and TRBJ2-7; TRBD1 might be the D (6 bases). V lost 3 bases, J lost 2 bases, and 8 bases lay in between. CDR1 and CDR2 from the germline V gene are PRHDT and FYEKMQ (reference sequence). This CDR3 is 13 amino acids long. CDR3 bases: TGTGCCAGCAGCTTCAGGGGAACCTACGAGCAGTACTTC. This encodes CASSFRGTYEQYF.

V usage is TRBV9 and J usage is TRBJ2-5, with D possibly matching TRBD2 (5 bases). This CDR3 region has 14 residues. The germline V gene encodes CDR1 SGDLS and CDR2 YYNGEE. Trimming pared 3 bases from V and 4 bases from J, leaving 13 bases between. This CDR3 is CASSALRVGETQYF. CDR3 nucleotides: TGTGCCAGCAGCGCGTTGAGGGTGGGAGAGACCCAGTACTTC.

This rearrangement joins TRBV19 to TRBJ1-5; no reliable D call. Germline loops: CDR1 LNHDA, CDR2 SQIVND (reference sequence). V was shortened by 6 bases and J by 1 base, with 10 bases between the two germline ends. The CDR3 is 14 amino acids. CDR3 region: CASRYGLSNQPQHF. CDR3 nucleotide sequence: TGTGCCAGTAGATATGGTTTAAGCAATCAGCCCCAGCATTTT.